The clone carrying this T cell receptor beta chain occurred a few times. TCRdb called the RT-PCR reads again in MiXCR, with one record for every CDR3 protein. The sample has about 480,000 distinct CDR3 sequences; roughly 25% are singletons. The data are from a study of response to subunit inactivated influenza vaccine. CDR1 is SGHRS, CDR2 YFSETQ, per germline. CDR3 length equals 13 residues. V shed 3 bases and J shed 6 bases, with 10 bases lying between them. The J gene is TRBJ2-1, the V gene TRBV5-1, with a weak D call TRBD2 (6 bases). The source of this sequence is a man aged 50 to 59 who received an inactivated influenza vaccine. The sample consisted of CD4+ T cells sorted from PBMCs, taken more than 4 days after vaccination. The chain's CDR3 is CASSSGLSNEQFF. In DNA, the CDR3 is TGCGCCAGCAGCTCGGGACTTTCCAATGAGCAGTTCTTC.